The clone carrying this TCR beta chain turned up a few times. TCRdb processed the 5' RACE reads anew with MiXCR; each CDR3 protein has one entry. This table holds about 72,000 distinct CDR3 sequences, less than 9.5% found once. The data belong to a study of early T cells in non-severe SARS-CoV-2 infection. Background on the study: Sequencing was performed on bulk RNA from unsorted whole blood, leaving chains unpaired.

Germline V gives CDR1 MDHEN, CDR2 SYDVKM. Trimming removed 2 bases from V and 2 bases from J, with 11 bases in between. The CDR3 has 15 residues. The V gene is TRBV28, the J gene TRBJ2-3, with D maybe TRBD2 (5 bases). Sequenced material: whole blood. This clonotype was obtained from an adult who was a healthcare worker with PCR-confirmed SARS-CoV-2 infection or an uninfected control (not recorded which). CDR3 sequence (DNA): TGTGCCAGCAGTTTAGGTAGCGCCCCCACAGATACGCAGTATTTT. It is translated as CASSLGSAPTDTQYF.